This TCR beta chain is drawn from a study of CD8+ T cells in alopecia areata. For the study at large: Those patients who were treated received oral tofacitinib, which was given at 5 to 10 mg twice daily for moderate-to-severe alopecia areata. The study's findings and limits: Scalp clonality decreased significantly with tofacitinib, and so did expanded CD8+ clones among the top 100. Scalp samples also contribute reads from the resident alphabeta T cells found in normal skin.

Investigators isolated RNA and reverse transcribed it into cDNA to act as the sequencing template. The protocol was immunoSEQ multiplex PCR, while the TCRdb copy is restricted to in-frame clones and leaves out a portion. Among about 190,000 clones listed, 60% were seen once. Of note for this clone: Its antigen remains unknown.

Trimming pared 6 bases from V and 4 bases from J, leaving 26 bases between. Germline CDR1 and CDR2: MNHEY and SMNVEV (reference sequence). The CDR3 loop spans 18 amino acids. Documented treatment: oral pan-JAK inhibitor, 5-10 mg twice daily. This chain connects TRBV27 to TRBJ2-3; possibly TRBD1 for D (6 bases). This TCR was recovered from a human donor with alopecia areata. The sequenced sample was CD4+ T cells sorted from blood, obtained at week 4, from a patient treated with tofacitinib. Here the CDR3 DNA reads TGTGCCAGCAGGGTACCCTCAGGGGTAGGGAGTCTGGCAGATACGCAGTATTTT. Its protein product is CASRVPSGVGSLADTQYF.